The 25 T cell receptor beta chains below were found in one sample sequenced in a study of blood T cell repertoires in COVID-19. Some clones are missing from TCRdb's copy, which holds only in-frame ones; the method was immunoSEQ multiplex PCR. The table lists approximately 130,000 clones, about 80% of them singletons. The sequenced material came from peripheral blood. Every receptor here comes from a man aged 35 to 55 with active or convalescent COVID-19.

V is TRBV6-5 and J is TRBJ1-2; weak D call: TRBD1 (6 bases). CDR3 size: 13 residues. Trimming shortened V by 8 bases and J by 3 bases, and 13 bases separated the two germline ends. The germline gives CDR1 MNHEY, CDR2 SVGAGI. CDR3 protein: CASRAGADYGYTF. CDR3 bases: TGTGCCAGCCGGGCAGGGGCGGACTATGGCTACACCTTC.

The rearrangement uses TRBV7-9 and TRBJ2-5; 8 nucleotides align to TRBD2. The V segment lost 8 bases and the J segment 2 bases; nucleotides outside the gene matches: 4. Germline loops: CDR1 SEHNR, CDR2 FQNEAQ (reference sequence). CDR3 length equals 13 residues. CDR3 sequence: CASRTSGQETQYF. CDR3 nucleotide sequence: TGTGCCAGCCGCACTAGCGGACAAGAGACCCAGTACTTC.

Concerning this clone itself: Other DNA sequences in the same sample also yield this CDR3. J is TRBJ2-3 and V is TRBV2, with 11 bases identical to TRBD2. Germline CDR1 and CDR2: SNHLY and FYNNEI. The CDR3 is 15 amino acids. Unmatched junction bases numbered 2, after V lost 6 bases and J lost 0 bases. The CDR3 region has the DNA TGTGCCAGCAGGGGACTAGCGGCCAGCACAGATACGCAGTATTTT. Protein sequence: CASRGLAASTDTQYF. The full variable domain, its missing parts supplied by reference TRBV2 and TRBJ2-3, is EPEVTQTPSHQVTQMGQEVILRCVPISNHLYFYWYRQILGQKVEFLVSFYNNEISEKSEIFDDQFSVERPDGSNFTLKIRSTKLEDSAMYFCASRGLAASTDTQYFGPGTRLTVL.

The chain links TRBV18 to TRBJ1-2, with 8 bases aligning to TRBD1. Trimming took 3 bases from V and 6 from J; bases not matched to a gene: 3. This CDR3 contains 13 residues. CDR1 and CDR2 (germline): KGHSH, LQKENI. The CDR3 DNA sequence: TGTGCCAGCTCACCCGCGACAGGGGATGGCTACACCTTC. This translates into CASSPATGDGYTF. Using reference TRBV18 and TRBJ1-2 for the parts outside the CDR3, the full variable domain is NAGVMQNPRHLVRRRGQEARLRCSPMKGHSHVYWYRQLPEEGLKFMVYLQKENIIDESGMPKERFSAEFPKEGPSILRIQQVVRGDSAAYFCASSPATGDGYTFGSGTRLTVV.

This chain uses TRBV18 with TRBJ1-1; TRBD1 agrees at 9 bases. Germline V gene sequence: CDR1 KGHSH, CDR2 LQKENI. V lost 4 bases to trimming and J lost 7 bases; unmatched junction nucleotides: 7. The CDR3 runs to 14 residues. The CDR3 bases are TGTGCCAGCTCACTACTTACAGGGGGCGATGAAGCTTTCTTT. Amino acid sequence: CASSLLTGGDEAFF.

This chain links TRBV29-1 with TRBJ2-1, with D unclear. The CDR3 is 15 residues long. Trimming shortened V by 1 base and J by 2 bases, and 12 bases separated the two germline ends. Germline V lookup: CDR1 SQVTM, CDR2 ANQGSEA. CDR3 sequence (DNA): TGCAGCGTTGAAGCGAGTACTACTGCCTACAATGAGCAGTTCTTC. Protein: CSVEASTTAYNEQFF.

This clone appeared a single time. The chain couples TRBV18 to TRBJ2-3; the D is unclear. Germline-derived CDR1 and CDR2 are KGHSH and LQKENI. V was pared by 3 bases and J by 1 base, with 5 bases between. The CDR3 has 13 residues. The CDR3 loop is CASSPIRTDTQYF. The CDR3 nucleotides read TGTGCCAGCTCACCCATTCGCACAGATACGCAGTATTTT.

This chain links TRBV18 with TRBJ1-2; 7 nucleotides line up with TRBD1. Trimming removed 6 bases from V and 4 bases from J; junction bases left unmatched: 11. The CDR3 has 15 amino acids. In germline, CDR1 is KGHSH, CDR2 LQKENI. CDR3: CASSPSRDSTYGYTF. The CDR3 coding sequence is TGTGCCAGCTCCCCAAGCCGGGACAGCACCTATGGCTACACCTTC.

The V and J genes are TRBV27 and TRBJ1-6; D gene unclear. Germline assignment: CDR1 MNHEY and CDR2 SMNVEV (reference sequence). The CDR3 sequence is 15 residues long. The V and J ends lost 7 bases and 0 bases respectively, with 10 bases between them. The CDR3 region is CASKPGSSYNSPLHF. The CDR3 DNA sequence: TGTGCCAGCAAGCCTGGGAGCTCCTATAATTCACCCCTCCACTTT.

CDR3 sequence reads: CAISESQTNYGYTF. CDR3 in DNA: TGTGCCATCAGTGAGTCACAAACTAACTATGGCTACACCTTC. This chain links TRBV10-3 with TRBJ1-2; D uncertain. The V end lost 0 bases, the J end lost 0 bases, and 5 bases lay between the germline ends. CDR1 is ENHRY, CDR2 SYGVKD, per germline. This CDR3 contains 14 residues.

The chain recombines TRBV6-2 or TRBV6-3 with TRBJ1-5, with 7 bases that match TRBD1. J was trimmed by 2 bases and V by 6 bases; bases with no gene match: 16. CDR1 MNHEY and CDR2 SVGEGT come from the germline V gene. This CDR3 region has 18 residues. CDR3 nucleotides: TGTGCCAGCAGCCCCGACTTAGGGGCCACAGGGGGCAATCAGCCCCAGCATTTT. This sequence encodes CASSPDLGATGGNQPQHF.

The rearrangement joins TRBV2 to TRBJ1-5; D may be TRBD1 (5 bases). The ends were cut back, 6 bases at V and 5 bases at J, with 17 bases in the middle. CDR1 is SNHLY, CDR2 FYNNEI, per germline. The CDR3 has 15 amino acids. The CDR3 bases are TGTGCCAGCAGCAAAATTGGGGGGTTTGATCAGCCCCAGCATTTT. Translated: CASSKIGGFDQPQHF.

The DNA for the CDR3 is TGTGCCAGCAGATCTTCAGGGGGCCGGACCGGGGAGCTGTTTTTT. It yields the protein CASRSSGGRTGELFF. V gene TRBV7-9 combines with J gene TRBJ2-2; TRBD1 aligns across 8 bases. Germline values: CDR1 SEHNR, CDR2 FQNEAQ (reference sequence). The CDR3 is made up of 15 amino acids. Germline trimming cut 6 bases from V and 5 bases from J; bases unmatched to any gene: 8. The variable domain in full, completed from reference TRBV7-9 and TRBJ2-2, reads DTGVSQNPRHKITKRGQNVTFRCDPISEHNRLYWYRQTLGQGPEFLTYFQNEAQLEKSRLLSDRFSAERPKGSFSTLEIQRTEQGDSAMYLCASRSSGGRTGELFFGEGSRLTVL.

This chain joins TRBV5-1 and TRBJ2-5; unclear D gene. The CDR3 contains 14 residues. Trimming took 5 bases from V and 5 from J, leaving 16 bases between them. The germline V gene has CDR1 SGHRS and CDR2 YFSETQ. The CDR3 is CASRDRPTGETQYF. The CDR3 bases are TGCGCCAGCAGAGACCGACCGACCGGGGAGACCCAGTACTTC.

This clone has just a few counts. The rearrangement links TRBV7-9 to TRBJ1-3, with 7 nucleotides matching TRBD1. Per germline, CDR1 SEHNR and CDR2 FQNEAQ (reference sequence). This CDR3 comprises 16 residues. The ends lost 1 base at V and 2 bases at J; junction bases unmatched: 5. CDR3 residues: CASSLGAGTAGNTIYF. As DNA, the CDR3 is TGTGCCAGCAGCTTAGGGGCGGGGACAGCTGGAAACACCATATATTTT.

The chain is built from TRBV5-6 and TRBJ2-7; D is perhaps TRBD2 (5 bases). The germline V and J ends were trimmed by 4 bases and 3 bases, with 14 bases remaining between them. The V gene's germline CDR1 is SGHDT and CDR2 YYEEEE. CDR3 length: 14 residues. The CDR3 DNA reads as TGTGCCAGCAGCCTCGCCGGCGGGCTCTACGAGCAGTACTTC. This sequence encodes CASSLAGGLYEQYF.

V usage is TRBV5-1 and J usage is TRBJ2-7; no clear D gene. Germline assignment: CDR1 SGHRS and CDR2 YFSETQ. This CDR3 has 13 residues. Trimming left V 0 bases short and J 4 bases short, with 8 bases between. CDR3 nucleotides: TGCGCCAGCAGCTTGGGGTCAACATACGAGCAGTACTTC. Translated, it gives CASSLGSTYEQYF.

The chain recombines TRBV7-2 with TRBJ1-2; TRBD1 agrees at 11 bases. Germline trimming cut 1 base from V and 8 bases from J; bases unmatched to any gene: 15. This CDR3 contains 18 residues. CDR1 SGHTA and CDR2 FQGNSA come from the germline V gene. In nucleotides, the CDR3 is TGTGCCAGCAGCTTAGGGTCGGCGGGGGGACAGGGGGATCGCGGCTACACCTTC. It translates to CASSLGSAGGQGDRGYTF.

The J gene is TRBJ2-1, the V gene TRBV5-4; 9 positions match TRBD1. The CDR3 totals 14 residues. Trimming cost V 5 bases and J 7 bases; bases outside gene matches: 7. Germline-derived CDR1 and CDR2 are SGHNT and YYREEE (reference sequence). CDR3 nucleotide sequence: TGTGCCAGCAGAAGGGACAGGGCTGATAATGAGCAGTTCTTC. Translated: CASRRDRADNEQFF. Variable domain in full (rest from reference TRBV5-4 and TRBJ2-1): ETGVTQSPTHLIKTRGQQVTLRCSSQSGHNTVSWYQQALGQGPQFIFQYYREEENGRGNFPPRFSGLQFPNYSSELNVNALELDDSALYLCASRRDRADNEQFFGPGTRLTVL.

This chain links TRBV7-2 with TRBJ1-5; D is perhaps TRBD1 (5 bases). The CDR3 totals 15 residues. CDR1 and CDR2 (germline): SGHTA, FQGNSA. V was shortened by 5 bases and J by 4 bases, with 15 bases between the two germline ends. The DNA of the CDR3 is TGTGCCAGCAGCCAACGGGTTGGGGGGAATCAGCCCCAGCATTTT. Encoded protein: CASSQRVGGNQPQHF.

The chain links TRBV5-8 to TRBJ1-1; a weak D match, TRBD1 (6 bases). The CDR3 is 13 residues long. Trimming shortened V by 4 bases and J by 7 bases, and 14 bases separated the two germline ends. Germline V gene sequence: CDR1 SGHTS, CDR2 YDEGEE. The CDR3 nucleotides read TGTGCCAGCAGCCCTCGGGGGGGCGTTGAAGCTTTCTTT. Protein: CASSPRGGVEAFF.

The chain couples TRBV28 to TRBJ1-1; no definite D call. The CDR3 is 15 residues long. The germline V and J ends were trimmed by 10 bases and 1 base, with 19 bases remaining between them. Germline V gene sequence: CDR1 MDHEN, CDR2 SYDVKM. In nucleotides, the CDR3 is TGTGCCATCCTCCCCACGGTTGAGAGGAACACTGAAGCTTTCTTT. Its translation: CAILPTVERNTEAFF.

The V call is TRBV5-6, the J call TRBJ2-5; TRBD1 is a possible D gene (5 bases). CDR3 size: 14 residues. CDR1 is SGHDT and CDR2 is YYEEEE in the germline V gene. Trimming removed 2 bases at V and 5 bases at J, with 13 bases between. This CDR3 is CASSFRAGSETQYF. Here the CDR3 DNA reads TGTGCCAGCAGCTTTCGAGCAGGGTCGGAGACCCAGTACTTC.

The J gene is TRBJ2-2, the V gene TRBV5-6, with 8 nucleotides matching TRBD1. CDR1 is SGHDT, CDR2 YYEEEE, per germline. The CDR3 loop spans 16 amino acids. After removal of 4 bases from V and 1 base from J, the junction contained 6 bases not matched to a gene. CDR3: CASSRGTGRNTGELFF. The CDR3 region has the DNA TGTGCCAGCAGCAGGGGGACAGGACGGAACACCGGGGAGCTGTTTTTT.

The chain combines TRBV3-1 (or the pseudogene TRBV3-2) with TRBJ1-6; D remains unclear. The V and J ends lost 3 bases and 7 bases respectively, with 16 bases between them. The CDR3 spans 16 residues. Germline V gene sequence: CDR1 LGHDT, CDR2 YNNKEL (reference sequence). The CDR3 coding sequence is TGTGCCAGCAGCCATGACACGTTTCCTCGAAATTCACCCCTCCACTTT. This gives the protein CASSHDTFPRNSPLHF.